A selection of T cell receptor beta chains follows, all from one sample in a study of T cells in Graves' hyperthyroidism and ophthalmopathy. TCRdb re-derived calls from the multiplex PCR reads in MiXCR, one entry per CDR3 protein. The sample consists of about 710,000 distinct CDR3 sequences, roughly 17% of them appearing once. Sequenced sample: blood. These TCRs come from a man between 18 and 29 years old with Graves' hyperthyroidism. Each CDR3 is given with its conserved first and last residue. A D gene is named only where the DNA matches it firmly. A clone size is listed for some rows: how often the clone was seen (once, few, many), or a class if it is expanded.

j_call	d_call	v_call	clone_size	cdr3_nt	cdr3_aa
TRBJ1-1	-	TRBV18	many	TGTGCCAGCTCACCACTAATCCAGGCCTACACTGAAGCTTTCTTT	CASSPLIQAYTEAFF
TRBJ2-5	-	TRBV6-6	-	TGTGCCAGCAGTTACTCGGCAGGGTCACAAGAGACCCAGTACTTC	CASSYSAGSQETQYF
TRBJ1-2	-	TRBV7-9	-	TGTGCCAGCAGCTTAATAAGAGGGCCGACTAACTATGGCTACACCTTC	CASSLIRGPTNYGYTF
TRBJ2-4	TRBD1	TRBV12-3/TRBV12-4	-	TGTGCCAGCAGCCGCCGGGACAGGGAAGCCCCAGGGGGAAACATTCAGTACTTC	CASSRRDREAPGGNIQYF
TRBJ2-7	TRBD1	TRBV29-1	many	TGCAGCGTCCCGGGACAGGGGGCCGAGCAGTACTTC	CSVPGQGAEQYF
TRBJ2-4	TRBD1	TRBV5-8	-	TGTGCCAGCAGCCGAACAGGGGTAAACATTCAGTACTTC	CASSRTGVNIQYF
TRBJ2-1	TRBD2	TRBV3-1	many	TGTGCCAGCGGGGCGGGAGCGGAATACAATGAGCAGTTCTTC	CASGAGAEYNEQFF
TRBJ2-7	TRBD2	TRBV4-1	-	TGCGCCAGCAGCCAAGGACTAGCGGGAGGGTTCGAGCAGTACTTC	CASSQGLAGGFEQYF
TRBJ2-1	TRBD1	TRBV28	many	TGTGCCAGCAGGGAGGACAGGTCGCTGACCAATGAGCAGTTCTTC	CASREDRSLTNEQFF
TRBJ2-3	TRBD2	TRBV29-1	-	TGCAGCGTTGAAAGTAGCGGGAGTGGAGATACGCAGTATTTT	CSVESSGSGDTQYF
TRBJ2-1	-	TRBV2	many	TGTGCCAGCAACGGCCCGAGCTCCTACAATGAGCAGTTCTTC	CASNGPSSYNEQFF
TRBJ2-2	-	TRBV7-9	-	TGTGCCAGCAGCCACGACCGGGTGGACACCGGGGAGCTGTTTTTT	CASSHDRVDTGELFF
TRBJ1-1	TRBD1	TRBV20-1	many	TGCAGTGCTAGAGGAAAAGGCAGGGGACAGCTTTGGAACACTGAAGCTTTCTTT	CSARGKGRGQLWNTEAFF
TRBJ2-5	-	TRBV28	-	TGTGCCAGCAGTTCCCCCAGGGGAGGGCAAGAGACCCAGTACTTC	CASSSPRGGQETQYF
TRBJ1-6	-	TRBV7-9	-	TGTGCCAGCAGCTCGATCGGGGGGTATTCACCCCTCCACTTT	CASSSIGGYSPLHF
TRBJ1-1	-	TRBV29-1	-	TGCAGCGTGGGAAACCAGCGTGAAGCTTTCTTT	CSVGNQREAFF
TRBJ2-3	-	TRBV5-1	-	TGCGCCAGCAGCTTCTTAGAGAACACAGATACGCAGTATTTT	CASSFLENTDTQYF
TRBJ1-4	-	TRBV27	few	TGTGCCAGCAGTGCCGGGGGGGGGGCAGTTGAAAAACTGTTTTTT	CASSAGGGAVEKLFF
TRBJ2-1	TRBD2	TRBV6-4	many	TGTGCCAGCAGTTTAGCGGGAGGGGTCTTGCATGAGCAGTTCTTC	CASSLAGGVLHEQFF
TRBJ2-7	-	TRBV12-3/TRBV12-4	-	TGTGCCAGCAGCCCAAAGCTAGTATACGAGCAGTACTTC	CASSPKLVYEQYF
TRBJ2-5	-	TRBV12-3/TRBV12-4	few	TGTGCCAGCAGTTTACGTCCCGGGACATCCCCGGGGGAGACCCAGTACTTC	CASSLRPGTSPGETQYF
TRBJ2-1	TRBD2	TRBV5-5	-	TGTGCCAGCAGCGTCCAGAGCGGGATCAGGAATGAGCAGTTCTTC	CASSVQSGIRNEQFF
TRBJ2-2	-	TRBV28	many	TGTGCCAGCAGTCCCCCCCTAATCACCGGGGAGCTGTTTTTT	CASSPPLITGELFF
TRBJ1-5	-	TRBV27	many	TGTGCCAGCAGTCCAAATTACAAGTCTCAGCCCCAGCATTTT	CASSPNYKSQPQHF
TRBJ1-6	-	TRBV20-1	few	TGCAGTGCTAGACCCGGGTCTGTTAATTCACCCCTCCACTTT	CSARPGSVNSPLHF
TRBJ2-7	TRBD2	TRBV7-3	-	TGTGCCAGCAGCCTCCGGGGGGGTGGAACCTACGAGCAGTACTTC	CASSLRGGGTYEQYF
TRBJ2-1	TRBD2	TRBV11-2	many	TGTGCCAGCAGCTTAGAGTATAGCGGGAGGGCCTACAATGAGCAGTTCTTC	CASSLEYSGRAYNEQFF
TRBJ2-1	TRBD2	TRBV28	many	TGTGCCAGCAGTTTAACTAGCGGGTACGATGAGCAGTTCTTC	CASSLTSGYDEQFF
TRBJ2-4	-	TRBV13	-	TGTGCCAGCAGCTTAGCGGGAGTGGAAAACATTCAGTACTTC	CASSLAGVENIQYF
TRBJ2-1	-	TRBV3-1	-	TGTGCCAGCAGCCGAGTTAGCGCTTACAATGAGCAGTTCTTC	CASSRVSAYNEQFF
TRBJ2-5	-	TRBV20-1	many	TGCAGTGCTAGGCTCGGTTACCCCCAAGGGGGCCAGTACTTC	CSARLGYPQGGQYF
TRBJ1-1	-	TRBV20-1	few	TGCAGTGCTAGAGATTCTTTAACAGGGAACACTGAAGCTTTCTTT	CSARDSLTGNTEAFF
TRBJ2-7	-	TRBV7-8	once	TGTGCCAACAGCCCTACCCATGGCTATACGAACTACGAGCAGTACTTC	CANSPTHGYTNYEQYF
TRBJ2-7	-	TRBV18	many	TGTGCCAGCTCACCACCGCTCAGCTACGAGCAGTACTTC	CASSPPLSYEQYF
TRBJ2-3	TRBD2	TRBV27	many	TGTGCCAGCAGCAGGACTAGCGGGGCCACAGATACGCAGTATTTT	CASSRTSGATDTQYF
TRBJ1-1	-	TRBV7-8	few	TGTGCCAGCAGCGCAGCTGGGTCCACTGAAGCTTTCTTT	CASSAAGSTEAFF
TRBJ1-2	-	TRBV29-1	few	TGCAGCGTGACCCAACACCCAAACTATGGCTACACCTTC	CSVTQHPNYGYTF
TRBJ1-2	-	TRBV4-2	-	TGTGCCAGCAGCCCAGGGAACGACCATGGCTACACCTTC	CASSPGNDHGYTF
TRBJ1-1	-	TRBV2	-	TGTGCCAGCCCCATGGGGGAACACGCAAACACTGAAGCTTTCTTT	CASPMGEHANTEAFF
TRBJ1-1	-	TRBV30	-	TGTGCCTGGAAGAGGGAGAACACTGAAGCTTTCTTT	CAWKRENTEAFF
TRBJ1-4	-	TRBV30	many	TGTGCCGCAAACTCACAGGGAGAAGAAAAACTGTTTTTT	CAANSQGEEKLFF
TRBJ2-3	-	TRBV10-3	many	TGTGCCATCAGTCAGGGTTTCACAGATACGCAGTATTTT	CAISQGFTDTQYF
TRBJ1-1	-	TRBV6-2/TRBV6-3	few	TGTGCCAGCACCGGACAGACTTCCCACACTGAAGCTTTCTTT	CASTGQTSHTEAFF
TRBJ2-1	-	TRBV3-2	-	TGTGCCAGCAGCCAGCCGGGACAGGGGGAATCTGGGGATGAGCAGTTCTTC	CASSQPGQGESGDEQFF
TRBJ2-7	-	TRBV11-2	many	TGTGCCAGCAGCCCGGGACTCGAGTGGTACGAGCAGTACTTC	CASSPGLEWYEQYF
TRBJ2-3	-	TRBV11-2	few	TGTGCCAGCAGCTTAGATCCCGTCTGGGGGCAGTATTTT	CASSLDPVWGQYF
TRBJ2-1	TRBD2	TRBV6-2/TRBV6-3	many	TGTGCCAGCAGTTACGGGACTAGCGGGGGCCCCGGGTACAATGAGCAGTTCTTC	CASSYGTSGGPGYNEQFF
TRBJ2-2	-	TRBV15	-	TGTGCCACCAGCAGAGGCCAGGGTTTAGTGAACACCGGGGAGCTGTTTTTT	CATSRGQGLVNTGELFF
TRBJ1-2	TRBD1	TRBV5-1	-	TGCGCCAGCAGCCACGGGGACAGGGCATATGGCTACACCTTC	CASSHGDRAYGYTF
TRBJ2-4	-	TRBV9	few	TGTGCCAGCAGCGGGGGACGTTCCAAAAACATTCAGTACTTC	CASSGGRSKNIQYF